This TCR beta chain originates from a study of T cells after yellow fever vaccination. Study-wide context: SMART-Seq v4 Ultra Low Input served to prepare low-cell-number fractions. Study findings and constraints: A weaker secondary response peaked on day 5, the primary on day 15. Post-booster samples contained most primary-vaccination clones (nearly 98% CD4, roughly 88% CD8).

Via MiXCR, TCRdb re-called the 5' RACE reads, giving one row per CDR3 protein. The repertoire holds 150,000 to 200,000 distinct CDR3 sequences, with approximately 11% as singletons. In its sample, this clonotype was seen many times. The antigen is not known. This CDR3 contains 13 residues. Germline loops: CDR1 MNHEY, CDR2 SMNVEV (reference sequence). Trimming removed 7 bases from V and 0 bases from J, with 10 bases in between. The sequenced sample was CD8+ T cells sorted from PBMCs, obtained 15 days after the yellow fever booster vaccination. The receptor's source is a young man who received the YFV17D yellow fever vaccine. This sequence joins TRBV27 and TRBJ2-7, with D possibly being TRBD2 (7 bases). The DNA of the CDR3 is TGTGCCAGCATGGGGGGGGCCTCCTACGAGCAGTACTTC. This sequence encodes CASMGGASYEQYF.